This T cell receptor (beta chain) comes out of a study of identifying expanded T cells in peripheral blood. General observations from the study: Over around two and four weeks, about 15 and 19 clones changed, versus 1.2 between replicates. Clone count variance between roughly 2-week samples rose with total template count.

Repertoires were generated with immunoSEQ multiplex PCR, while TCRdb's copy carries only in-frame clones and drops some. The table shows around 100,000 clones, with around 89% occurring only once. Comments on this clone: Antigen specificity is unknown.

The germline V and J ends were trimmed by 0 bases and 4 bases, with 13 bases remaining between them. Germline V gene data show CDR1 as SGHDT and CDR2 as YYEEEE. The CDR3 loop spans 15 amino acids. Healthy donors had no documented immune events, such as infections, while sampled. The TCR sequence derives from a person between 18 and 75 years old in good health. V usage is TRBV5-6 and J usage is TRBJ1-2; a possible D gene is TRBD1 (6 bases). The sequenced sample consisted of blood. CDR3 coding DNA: TGTGCCAGCAGCTTGGTCAGGGGATCCACCTATGGCTACACCTTC. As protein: CASSLVRGSTYGYTF.